One and the same sample provided the 27 T cell receptor beta chains below, sequenced in a study of blood T cell repertoires in COVID-19 (dated by TCRdb to 2020 to 2022). Libraries were prepared through the immunoSEQ multiplex PCR assay. This is the immuneACCESS table as TCRdb keeps it, with only in-frame sequences that have V and J called. A part of the clones is gone; compared with another copy, unresolved V genes explain less than half, and the rest is unexplained. The sample profile shows 130,000 to 150,000 clones; roughly 80% of them were found once. Jointly, the top ten make up around 3.4% of the sample. The sample comprised peripheral blood. The receptor source for this set is a man aged 65 to 79 who had recovered from COVID-19.

The J gene is TRBJ2-3, the V gene TRBV5-1; a possible D gene is TRBD2 (6 bases). This CDR3 has 14 amino acids. Trimming removed 1 base at V and 4 bases at J, with 10 bases between. Germline CDR1 and CDR2: SGHRS and YFSETQ. The DNA of the CDR3 is TGCGCCAGCAGCTTGCCTAGCGCGGCAGATACGCAGTATTTT. Translated, it gives CASSLPSAADTQYF.

V gene TRBV27 combines with J gene TRBJ1-4, with D possibly matching TRBD1 (5 bases). Germline values: CDR1 MNHEY, CDR2 SMNVEV (reference sequence). Trimming cost V 5 bases and J 0 bases, with 22 bases left between them. There are 19 residues in the CDR3. The CDR3 nucleotides are TGTGCCAGCAGTACACGACAGTGGGGTAGGGTTGCAACTAATGAAAAACTGTTTTTT. It yields the protein CASSTRQWGRVATNEKLFF.

The rearrangement uses TRBV5-6 and TRBJ2-2, with a possible D match to TRBD2 (6 bases). Trimming pared 3 bases from V and 3 bases from J, leaving 9 bases between. The V gene's germline CDR1 is SGHDT and CDR2 YYEEEE. The CDR3 runs 14 residues. The CDR3: CASSWGDYTGELFF. CDR3 bases: TGTGCCAGCAGCTGGGGGGACTACACCGGGGAGCTGTTTTTT.

This chain connects TRBV7-3 to TRBJ2-1; TRBD2 is a possible D gene (6 bases). Trimming removed 3 bases at V and 5 bases at J, with 11 bases between. The CDR3 is 14 amino acids. Germline V gene data show CDR1 as SGHTA and CDR2 as FQGTGA. The CDR3: CASSFLAADNEQFF. CDR3 bases: TGTGCCAGCAGCTTCTTAGCGGCAGACAATGAGCAGTTCTTC.

The chain couples TRBV9 to TRBJ1-1; a possible D gene is TRBD1 (5 bases). Trimming removed 0 bases from V and 8 bases from J, with 11 bases in between. The germline CDR1 and CDR2 sequences are SGDLS and YYNGEE. CDR3 length equals 13 residues. The CDR3: CASSVAGGSEAFF. Here the CDR3 DNA reads TGTGCCAGCAGCGTAGCTGGGGGGAGCGAAGCTTTCTTT.

The V call is TRBV6-6, the J call TRBJ1-1; no firm D call. The CDR3 sequence is 15 residues long. Trimming removed 2 bases at V and 5 bases at J, with 15 bases between. CDR1 and CDR2 (germline): MNHNY, SVGAGI (reference sequence). CDR3 bases: TGTGCCAGCAGTTACAGAGGAGGCGACGGGACTGAAGCTTTCTTT. It encodes CASSYRGGDGTEAFF.

This clone appeared a few times. The rearrangement joins TRBV7-9 to TRBJ1-2; D is perhaps TRBD1 (5 bases). Germline loops: CDR1 SEHNR, CDR2 FQNEAQ (reference sequence). CDR3 length: 14 amino acids. The ends were cut back, 5 bases at V and 4 bases at J, with 14 bases in the middle. CDR3: CASSPKQGLYGYTF. The CDR3 DNA reads as TGTGCCAGCAGCCCTAAGCAGGGCCTCTATGGCTACACCTTC.

This clone was counted between two and nine times. The chain links TRBV25-1 to TRBJ1-1; D might be TRBD1 (5 bases). Germline lookup yields CDR1 MGHDK and CDR2 SYGVNS. This CDR3 has 13 amino acids. V lost 2 bases, J lost 6 bases, and 10 bases lay in between. CDR3 nucleotide sequence: TGTGCCAGCAGTGAACCGGGACTTGCTGAAGCTTTCTTT. It translates to CASSEPGLAEAFF.

The chain's CDR3 is CASSSGLAGGGYTQYF. The CDR3 DNA is TGTGCCAGCAGCTCGGGACTAGCGGGAGGAGGATATACGCAGTATTTT. V gene TRBV7-6 combines with J gene TRBJ2-3; 15 bases are shared with TRBD2. Looked up from germline, CDR1 is SGHVS and CDR2 is FNYEAQ. There are 16 residues in the CDR3. Trimming removed 4 bases from V and 7 bases from J; junction bases left unmatched: 6. Together with reference TRBV7-6 and TRBJ2-3, the CDR3 gives the full variable domain: GAGVSQSPRYKVTKRGQDVALRCDPISGHVSLYWYRQALGQGPEFLTYFNYEAQQDKSGLPNDRFSAERPEGSISTLTIQRTEQRDSAMYRCASSSGLAGGGYTQYFGPGTRLTVL.

The CDR3 region is CSVVGQVNTEAFF. CDR3 bases: TGCAGCGTTGTAGGACAGGTGAACACTGAAGCTTTCTTT. The chain has TRBV29-1 and TRBJ1-1; 7 nucleotides match TRBD1. With 4 bases clipped from V and 0 bases from J, the junction kept 2 bases outside the gene matches. CDR3 length: 13 amino acids. Germline V CDR1 and CDR2: SQVTM, ANQGSEA.

This chain links TRBV6-4 with TRBJ1-6; TRBD1 matches at 9 bases. V lost 3 bases and J lost 9; bases outside the gene matches: 6. Germline values: CDR1 MRHNA, CDR2 SNTAGT. CDR3 length: 15 amino acids. The DNA for the CDR3 is TGTGCCAGCAGTGAAATCGGGACAGGGCTTTCACCCCTCCACTTT. Protein: CASSEIGTGLSPLHF.

This clone was detected a few times. The V call is TRBV4-3, the J call TRBJ2-2; possibly TRBD2 for D (6 bases). V lost 3 bases to trimming and J lost 2 bases, with 13 bases between them. Germline CDR1 reads LGHNA; CDR2 reads YSLEER. The CDR3 is made up of 16 amino acids. The CDR3 here is CASSQEGYSNTGELFF. DNA for the CDR3: TGCGCCAGCAGCCAGGAGGGGTATTCCAACACCGGGGAGCTGTTTTTT.

The J gene is TRBJ2-7, the V gene TRBV5-1, with 9 bases that match TRBD2. The CDR3 is made up of 14 amino acids. V trimming: 4 bases; J trimming: 3 bases; junction bases outside the gene matches: 5. Germline CDR1 is SGHRS and CDR2 is YFSETQ. In nucleotides, the CDR3 is TGCGCCAGCAGCACCTCTAGCGGGATCTACGAGCAGTACTTC. Translation: CASSTSSGIYEQYF.

This chain connects TRBV6-6 to TRBJ1-5; 7 bases are a match to TRBD1. With 6 bases clipped from V and 2 bases from J, the junction kept 4 bases outside the gene matches. CDR1 is MNHNY and CDR2 is SVGAGI in the germline V gene (reference sequence). The CDR3 extends over 14 amino acids. CDR3 protein: CASSYQGGNQPQHF. In DNA, the CDR3 is TGTGCCAGCAGCTATCAGGGGGGCAATCAGCCCCAGCATTTT.

In DNA form, the CDR3 reads TGTGCCAGCAGCCACCGTAGATTGGATGGCTACACCTTC. Amino acid sequence: CASSHRRLDGYTF. The chain joins TRBV12-3 or TRBV12-4 to TRBJ1-2; the D is unclear. The CDR3 totals 13 residues. V was clipped by 6 bases and J by 6 bases, with 14 bases between them.

The chain has TRBV19 and TRBJ2-5, with D maybe TRBD1 (6 bases). This CDR3 comprises 14 residues. Germline values: CDR1 LNHDA, CDR2 SQIVND (reference sequence). V dropped 5 bases and J dropped 2 bases, with 12 bases sitting between them. The CDR3 loop reads CASSSLRGQETQYF. Written as DNA, the CDR3 is TGTGCCAGTAGTTCACTAAGGGGGCAAGAGACCCAGTACTTC.

The chain uses TRBV30 and TRBJ2-3; 8 bases line up with TRBD2. Trimming cost V 0 bases and J 4 bases; bases outside gene matches: 9. Per germline, CDR1 GTSNPN and CDR2 SVGIG (reference sequence). The CDR3 is made up of 16 amino acids. The CDR3 DNA follows: TGTGCCTGGAGTGTACACGCGGGAGGCGGCCCAGATACGCAGTATTTT. Its translation is CAWSVHAGGGPDTQYF.

The rearrangement links TRBV4-1 to TRBJ1-3; maybe TRBD1 (5 bases). The CDR3 runs 14 residues. V was trimmed by 6 bases and J by 4 bases, leaving 13 bases between them. Germline CDR1 reads MGHRA; CDR2 reads YSYEKL. The DNA of the CDR3 is TGCGCCAGCAGACCCCAGGGTTTGGGAAACACCATATATTTT. Translating gives CASRPQGLGNTIYF.

This chain connects TRBV7-2 to TRBJ2-7; the match to TRBD2 covers 7 bases. The CDR3 runs to 15 residues. With V trimmed by 1 base and J by 1 base, 4 bases remained unmatched. Germline V CDR1 and CDR2: SGHTA, FQGNSA. The chain's CDR3 is CASSLVGGSSYEQYF. The DNA for the CDR3 is TGTGCCAGCAGCTTAGTAGGCGGGAGTTCCTACGAGCAGTACTTC.

This clone occurred a few times. The chain employs TRBV12-3 or TRBV12-4 and TRBJ2-3, with 7 bases matching TRBD2. The V and J ends lost 6 bases and 6 bases, in that order; junction bases with no gene match: 3. The CDR3 sequence is 12 residues long. The CDR3 spells CASRGRGDTQYF. In DNA form, the CDR3 reads TGTGCCAGCAGGGGGCGGGGGGATACGCAGTATTTT.

The rearrangement joins TRBV5-1 to TRBJ2-1, with 10 nucleotides matching TRBD2. Germline-derived CDR1 and CDR2 are SGHRS and YFSETQ. This CDR3 comprises 15 residues. The V segment lost 0 bases and the J segment 7 bases; nucleotides outside the gene matches: 4. Written as DNA, the CDR3 is TGCGCCAGCAGCTTGGTAGCTAGCGGGAGAAATGAGCAGTTCTTC. It translates to CASSLVASGRNEQFF.

This rearrangement joins TRBV18 to TRBJ2-7; 12 bases match TRBD2. Germline-derived CDR1 and CDR2 are KGHSH and LQKENI. The CDR3 loop spans 14 amino acids. J gave up 2 bases and V 6 bases, and 2 bases lay outside the gene matches. The CDR3 sequence is CASSRLAGAYEQYF. The DNA of the CDR3 is TGTGCCAGCTCTCGACTAGCGGGAGCCTACGAGCAGTACTTC.

This clone was seen repeatedly, ten times or more. The genes are TRBV23-1 and TRBJ2-1; D is possibly TRBD1 (5 bases). TRBV23-1 is an ORF, and what it does is uncertain. This CDR3 has 15 amino acids. Trimming pared 4 bases from V and 8 bases from J, leaving 18 bases between. CDR3 in DNA: TGCGCCAGCAGTCGGGGCAGGTCTTACTCACATGAGCAGTTCTTC. Its translation is CASSRGRSYSHEQFF.

This clone was seen a few times. V gene TRBV6-5 combines with J gene TRBJ2-7; 8 positions match TRBD2. The CDR3 loop spans 14 amino acids. Germline CDR1 reads MNHEY; CDR2 reads SVGAGI. The V and J ends lost 2 bases and 4 bases, in that order; junction bases with no gene match: 4. The DNA of the CDR3 is TGTGCCAGCAGTTACCGGCGGGAGGCGTACGAGCAGTACTTC. Protein: CASSYRREAYEQYF.

V is TRBV7-8 and J is TRBJ2-5; 9 nucleotides match TRBD1. This CDR3 region has 16 residues. Per germline, CDR1 SGHVS and CDR2 FQNEAQ. J lost 3 bases, V lost 5 bases, and 10 bases had no gene match. The CDR3 nucleotides are TGTGCCAGCAGCCTCCAACCGGGACAGGGAAAAGAGACCCAGTACTTC. It codes for CASSLQPGQGKETQYF.

The rearrangement links TRBV18 to TRBJ2-2; D may be TRBD1 (6 bases). This CDR3 has 15 residues. Germline V gives CDR1 KGHSH, CDR2 LQKENI. V lost 6 bases, J lost 6 bases, and 17 bases lay in between. As DNA, the CDR3 is TGTGCCAGCTCGCTGGGGGCCCTGGACGCCGGGGAGCTGTTTTTT. Its translation is CASSLGALDAGELFF.

The J gene is TRBJ2-7, the V gene TRBV5-1; no firm D call. Germline CDR1 reads SGHRS; CDR2 reads YFSETQ. The V and J ends lost 0 bases and 0 bases respectively, with 7 bases between them. This CDR3 is built from 14 residues. The CDR3 coding sequence is TGCGCCAGCAGCTTGGTCCCGAGCTCCTACGAGCAGTACTTC. It specifies CASSLVPSSYEQYF.